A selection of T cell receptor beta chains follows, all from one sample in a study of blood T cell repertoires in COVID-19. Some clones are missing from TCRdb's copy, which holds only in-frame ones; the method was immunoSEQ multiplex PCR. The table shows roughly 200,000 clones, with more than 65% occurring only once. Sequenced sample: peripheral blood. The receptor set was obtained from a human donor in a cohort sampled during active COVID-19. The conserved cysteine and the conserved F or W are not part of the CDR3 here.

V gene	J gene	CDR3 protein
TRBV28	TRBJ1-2	ASSPLSPYGYT
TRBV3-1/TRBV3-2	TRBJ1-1	ASSQDLGRVAF
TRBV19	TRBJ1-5	ASSPQGGNQPQH
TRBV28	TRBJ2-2	ASSSDRKNTGELF
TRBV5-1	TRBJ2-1	ASSLNAIRF
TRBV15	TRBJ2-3	ATSRGLAGVRDTQY
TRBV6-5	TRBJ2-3	ASSFGGGTDTQY
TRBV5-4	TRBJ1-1	ASSHGRTEAF
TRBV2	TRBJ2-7	ARRAPGDEQY
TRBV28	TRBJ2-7	ASIEGGVSGSYEQY
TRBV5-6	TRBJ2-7	ASSLARQGTAYEQY
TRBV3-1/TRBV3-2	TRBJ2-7	ASSHLGTSGSEQY
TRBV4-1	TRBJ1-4	ASSVADRATNEKLF
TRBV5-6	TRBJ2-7	ASSLGGQTYEQY
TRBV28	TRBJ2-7	ASSETGRGAYEQY
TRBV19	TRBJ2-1	ASSMGYGTSGGGGSYNEQF
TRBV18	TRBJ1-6	ASSPVATTQRNSPLH
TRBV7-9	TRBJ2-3	ASSPAGTQY
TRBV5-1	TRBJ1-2	ASSWSGTLNYGYT
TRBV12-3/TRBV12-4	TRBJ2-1	ASGRGSYNEQF
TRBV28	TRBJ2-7	ASSPRTTYEQY